The 31 T cell receptor beta chains below come from one sample, sequenced in a study of blood T cell repertoires in COVID-19. Clones were read by immunoSEQ multiplex PCR, and TCRdb kept only the in-frame ones, dropping some. The sample includes some 230,000 clones, about 88% of them seen just once. Sequenced input: peripheral blood. These receptors all come from a man between 45 and 60 years old who had recovered from COVID-19.

This clone was observed once. The J gene is TRBJ2-7, the V gene TRBV5-1; 8 nucleotides match TRBD2. Germline CDR1 is SGHRS and CDR2 is YFSETQ. This CDR3 is built from 14 residues. With 0 bases clipped from V and 5 bases from J, the junction kept 4 bases outside the gene matches. The DNA of the CDR3 is TGCGCCAGCAGCTTGGGGACAGCGGGGGACGAGCAGTACTTC. It codes for CASSLGTAGDEQYF.

The rearrangement joins TRBV6-6 to TRBJ1-1; 7 bases agree with TRBD1. Germline V gene sequence: CDR1 MNHNY, CDR2 SVGAGI (reference sequence). The CDR3 has 15 amino acids. After removal of 4 bases from V and 1 base from J, the junction contained 6 bases not matched to a gene. The CDR3 protein is CASSSPTGRNTEAFF. In DNA, the CDR3 is TGTGCCAGCAGTTCACCGACAGGGAGGAACACTGAAGCTTTCTTT.

The chain carries TRBV18 and TRBJ2-3; 7 bases are shared with TRBD2. The CDR3 sequence is 16 residues long. The V and J ends lost 0 bases and 5 bases, in that order; junction bases with no gene match: 8. CDR1 and CDR2 from the germline V gene are KGHSH and LQKENI. In DNA form, the CDR3 reads TGTGCCAGCTCACCACCGGTGGGAGGGCCGATAGATACGCAGTATTTT. Protein sequence: CASSPPVGGPIDTQYF.

The chain links TRBV6-1 to TRBJ2-3, with D tentatively TRBD2 (6 bases). Trimming removed 0 bases at V and 4 bases at J, with 17 bases between. The length of the CDR3 is 17 residues. Germline V gives CDR1 MNHNS, CDR2 SASEGT. CDR3 coding DNA: TGTGCCAGCAGTGAAGCGCAAGTTGGAGGGTTCCCAGATACGCAGTATTTT. Its protein product is CASSEAQVGGFPDTQYF.

The J gene is TRBJ1-4, the V gene TRBV19; 11 bases are a match to TRBD1. The CDR3 is 15 residues long. Germline V CDR1 and CDR2: LNHDA, SQIVND (reference sequence). Trimming removed 4 bases from V and 8 bases from J; junction bases left unmatched: 6. As DNA, the CDR3 is TGTGCCAGTAGTACCCTCCGGACAGGGGGCGAAAAACTGTTTTTT. This gives the protein CASSTLRTGGEKLFF. The whole variable domain, remainder taken from reference TRBV19 and TRBJ1-4, is DGGITQSPKYLFRKEGQNVTLSCEQNLNHDAMYWYRQDPGQGLRLIYYSQIVNDFQKGDIAEGYSVSREKKESFPLTVTSAQKNPTAFYLCASSTLRTGGEKLFFGSGTQLSVL.

The V call is TRBV18, the J call TRBJ1-5, with 7 bases aligning to TRBD1. Germline CDR1 and CDR2: KGHSH and LQKENI. The J segment lost 4 bases and the V segment lost 3 bases, leaving 3 bases of the junction unmatched. The CDR3 is 14 amino acids. The CDR3 DNA is TGTGCCAGCTCACCTGGGACAGCGAATCAGCCCCAGCATTTT. Its protein product is CASSPGTANQPQHF.

The chain combines TRBV4-1 with TRBJ1-5; D possibly corresponds to TRBD1 (5 bases). Germline CDR1 and CDR2: MGHRA and YSYEKL. CDR3 length: 16 residues. Trimming pared 4 bases from V and 5 bases from J, leaving 18 bases between. The chain's CDR3 is CASSLRRDGGDQPQHF. DNA of the CDR3: TGCGCCAGCAGCCTACGCCGGGACGGGGGGGATCAGCCCCAGCATTTT.

Note on this clone: The same CDR3 arises from other DNA sequences in this sample as well. The chain joins TRBV28 to TRBJ1-3, with a tentative D call TRBD1 (6 bases). The CDR3 has 14 residues. Germline values: CDR1 MDHEN, CDR2 SYDVKM. Trimming stripped 4 bases from V and 2 bases from J, with 9 bases between. The CDR3 DNA sequence: TGTGCCAGCAGTTCACAGGGAACTGGAAACACCATATATTTT. It specifies CASSSQGTGNTIYF.

This chain connects TRBV3-1 (or the pseudogene TRBV3-2) to TRBJ2-3; 15 nucleotides match TRBD2. The V segment lost 0 bases and the J segment 5 bases; nucleotides outside the gene matches: 9. The CDR3 loop spans 19 amino acids. Germline V gene data show CDR1 as LGHDT and CDR2 as YNNKEL (reference sequence). The CDR3 DNA follows: TGTGCCAGCAGCCAAGAAGGTGGGACTAGCGGGGGGATTCGAGATACGCAGTATTTT. It yields the protein CASSQEGGTSGGIRDTQYF.

V is TRBV6-5 and J is TRBJ2-7; the D gene is possibly TRBD1 (9 bases). This CDR3 spans 13 amino acids. Trimming stripped 6 bases from V and 6 bases from J, with 15 bases between. Germline CDR1 is MNHEY and CDR2 is SVGAGI. The CDR3 loop is CASRGTGTSEQYF. The CDR3 bases are TGTGCCAGCAGGGGGACAGGGACTAGCGAGCAGTACTTC.

This chain connects TRBV5-8 to TRBJ2-3; a weak D match, TRBD2 (6 bases). V was pared by 0 bases and J by 6 bases, with 20 bases between. The germline V gene encodes CDR1 SGHTS and CDR2 YDEGEE. The CDR3 is 17 residues long. The CDR3 protein is CASSLALIAVGRDTQYF. The CDR3 DNA follows: TGTGCCAGCAGCTTGGCCTTAATAGCGGTTGGTAGGGATACGCAGTATTTT.

The rearrangement uses TRBV4-2 and TRBJ2-7; D is undetermined. Trimming stripped 1 base from V and 4 bases from J, with 17 bases between. The CDR3 consists of 16 residues. The germline gives CDR1 LGHNA, CDR2 YNFKEQ. As DNA, the CDR3 is TGTGCCAGCAGCCAAGGCACCTCGGGTGCTTATTACGAGCAGTACTTC. It yields the protein CASSQGTSGAYYEQYF.

The V call is TRBV6-5, the J call TRBJ1-1; 7 bases are a match to TRBD1. Looked up from germline, CDR1 is MNHEY and CDR2 is SVGAGI. The CDR3 extends over 14 amino acids. V was pared by 2 bases and J by 1 base, with 1 base of the junction left unmatched. The CDR3 reads CASSYRTGNTEAFF. CDR3 DNA: TGTGCCAGCAGTTACAGGACAGGGAACACTGAAGCTTTCTTT.

The chain employs TRBV28 and TRBJ2-2, with a possible D match to TRBD2 (6 bases). The CDR3 contains 16 residues. Trimming removed 2 bases at V and 6 bases at J, with 16 bases between. Germline V lookup: CDR1 MDHEN, CDR2 SYDVKM. As DNA, the CDR3 is TGTGCCAGCAGTTTAGCCGGGAGCGGAGTATCCGGGGAGCTGTTTTTT. Its translation: CASSLAGSGVSGELFF.

The genes are TRBV5-4 and TRBJ2-7, with TRBD1 matching over 10 bases. The CDR3 extends over 14 amino acids. The ends lost 3 bases at V and 5 bases at J; junction bases unmatched: 5. Germline V gene lookup returns CDR1 SGHNT and CDR2 YYREEE (reference sequence). In nucleotides, the CDR3 is TGTGCCAGCAGCTCCCGGGACAGGGGAGACGAGCAGTACTTC. This translates into CASSSRDRGDEQYF.

The J gene is TRBJ2-7, the V gene TRBV6-5; TRBD2 matches at 12 bases. Trimming removed 4 bases from V and 0 bases from J; junction bases left unmatched: 1. Germline V CDR1 and CDR2: MNHEY, SVGAGI. The CDR3 runs 15 residues. CDR3 region: CASSSTSGGSYEQYF. The CDR3, as DNA: TGTGCCAGCAGTTCGACTAGCGGGGGCTCCTACGAGCAGTACTTC.

The chain links TRBV6-5 to TRBJ2-1; TRBD1 matches at 7 bases. Germline loops: CDR1 MNHEY, CDR2 SVGAGI. The CDR3 loop spans 13 amino acids. Trimming removed 6 bases from V and 10 bases from J; junction bases left unmatched: 9. CDR3 nucleotide sequence: TGTGCCAGCAGGACCTTACAGGGGCGGGAGCAGTTCTTC. Translation: CASRTLQGREQFF.

The rearrangement links TRBV19 to TRBJ1-5; no clear D. The CDR3 is 14 amino acids. V lost 8 bases, J lost 2 bases, and 13 bases lay in between. CDR1 is LNHDA, CDR2 SQIVND, per germline (reference sequence). This CDR3 is CASQNFQGNQPQHF. The CDR3 bases are TGTGCCAGTCAAAATTTCCAGGGCAATCAGCCCCAGCATTTT.

This clone occurred a few times. The chain joins TRBV7-8 to TRBJ2-1; 10 bases are shared with TRBD2. CDR1 and CDR2 (germline): SGHVS, FQNEAQ. The CDR3 has 14 residues. V shed 7 bases and J 6 bases; nucleotides not matched to a gene: 6. The CDR3: CASTRGLAVNEQFF. In DNA form, the CDR3 reads TGTGCCAGCACGCGTGGACTAGCGGTCAATGAGCAGTTCTTC.

J is TRBJ1-1 and V is TRBV5-1; D perhaps matches TRBD1 (6 bases). The germline V gene has CDR1 SGHRS and CDR2 YFSETQ. The V end was cut by 0 bases, the J end by 1 base, with 13 bases between. This CDR3 contains 16 residues. CDR3 amino acids: CASSLVNRVRNTEAFF. Here the CDR3 DNA reads TGCGCCAGCAGCTTGGTTAACAGGGTAAGGAACACTGAAGCTTTCTTT.

The genes are TRBV6-5 and TRBJ2-1; 9 nucleotides align to TRBD2. This CDR3 is 14 amino acids long. Germline CDR1 is MNHEY and CDR2 is SVGAGI. After removal of 9 bases from V and 7 bases from J, the junction contained 10 bases not matched to a gene. CDR3 residues: CARELAGRGNEQFF. Here the CDR3 DNA reads TGTGCCAGGGAGCTAGCGGGACGGGGGAATGAGCAGTTCTTC.

The V gene is TRBV7-9, the J gene TRBJ1-3; D not resolved. Trimming removed 10 bases from V and 0 bases from J, with 19 bases in between. The CDR3 spans 16 residues. Per germline, CDR1 SEHNR and CDR2 FQNEAQ (reference sequence). CDR3 nucleotides: TGTGCCATCCCTGGGTCCGAGAGGAGCTCTGGAAACACCATATATTTT. This codes for CAIPGSERSSGNTIYF.

The chain links TRBV7-8 to TRBJ2-4; maybe TRBD1 (6 bases). In germline, CDR1 is SGHVS, CDR2 FQNEAQ. Trimming removed 5 bases from V and 8 bases from J, with 16 bases in between. The CDR3 covers 14 residues. The CDR3 bases are TGTGCCAGCAGCAAAAACAGGGAACTGGACATTCAGTACTTC. Translating gives CASSKNRELDIQYF. Looking up the rest from reference TRBV7-8 and TRBJ2-4 gives the full variable domain: GAGVSQSPRYKVAKRGQDVALRCDPISGHVSLFWYQQALGQGPEFLTYFQNEAQLDKSGLPSDRFFAERPEGSVSTLKIQRTQQEDSAVYLCASSKNRELDIQYFGAGTRLSVL.

The chain has TRBV5-1 and TRBJ2-2; no definite D call. V lost 4 bases, J lost 4 bases, and 14 bases lay in between. The CDR3 totals 15 residues. Germline values: CDR1 SGHRS, CDR2 YFSETQ. The CDR3 loop is CASSPLAAPTGELFF. CDR3 bases: TGCGCCAGCAGCCCCCTCGCGGCACCCACCGGGGAGCTGTTTTTT.

V is TRBV3-1 (or the pseudogene TRBV3-2) and J is TRBJ2-2; no reliable D call. CDR1 and CDR2 (germline): LGHDT, YNNKEL (reference sequence). Trimming pared 4 bases from V and 0 bases from J, leaving 12 bases between. This CDR3 contains 16 residues. The CDR3 protein is CASSRGLPANTGELFF. The CDR3 region has the DNA TGTGCCAGCAGCCGTGGCCTTCCCGCGAACACCGGGGAGCTGTTTTTT.

The chain carries TRBV4-2 and TRBJ2-1; 12 nucleotides line up with TRBD2. In germline, CDR1 is LGHNA, CDR2 YNFKEQ. The V gene end was trimmed by 4 bases and the J gene end by 9 bases; junction bases not matched to a gene: 10. The CDR3 covers 16 residues. This chain's CDR3 is CASSRYSSGRVGEQFF. In nucleotides, the CDR3 is TGTGCCAGCAGCCGCTATTCTAGCGGGAGGGTGGGTGAGCAGTTCTTC.

The V call is TRBV18, the J call TRBJ2-3; TRBD2 agrees at 8 bases. CDR1 and CDR2 from the germline V gene are KGHSH and LQKENI. V was pared by 4 bases and J by 4 bases, with 7 bases of the junction left unmatched. The CDR3 loop spans 15 amino acids. CDR3 coding DNA: TGTGCCAGCTCACAAAGGACTAGCTTCTCAGATACGCAGTATTTT. It codes for CASSQRTSFSDTQYF.

The chain employs TRBV7-6 and TRBJ2-7; 9 nucleotides match TRBD2. V lost 2 bases, J lost 0 bases, and 11 bases stayed unmatched. CDR3 size: 18 residues. The germline V gene has CDR1 SGHVS and CDR2 FNYEAQ. In DNA, the CDR3 is TGTGCCAGCAGCTTAAAGGGACTAGCAGTTTCGAGCTCCTACGAGCAGTACTTC. This sequence encodes CASSLKGLAVSSSYEQYF.

J is TRBJ1-1 and V is TRBV7-8, with D uncertain. The ends were cut back, 3 bases at V and 2 bases at J, with 10 bases in the middle. This CDR3 has 14 amino acids. Germline CDR1 is SGHVS and CDR2 is FQNEAQ. The CDR3 here is CASSFLRLNTEAFF. For the CDR3, the DNA is TGTGCCAGCAGCTTCCTACGGTTAAACACTGAAGCTTTCTTT.

This clone was seen a few times. This chain joins TRBV10-3 and TRBJ1-3; D is possibly TRBD1 (6 bases). Germline CDR1 ENHRY, CDR2 SYGVKD. Trimming removed 5 bases from V and 1 base from J, with 9 bases in between. This CDR3 is 14 amino acids long. This chain's CDR3 is CAISRGISGNTIYF. CDR3 coding DNA: TGTGCCATCAGTAGGGGGATTTCTGGAAACACCATATATTTT.

This chain uses TRBV5-6 with TRBJ2-7, with D maybe TRBD1 (6 bases). The CDR3 consists of 14 residues. Trimming removed 0 bases at V and 6 bases at J, with 13 bases between. From germline, CDR1 is SGHDT and CDR2 YYEEEE. The CDR3 reads CASSLGGGFGEQYF. The CDR3 nucleotides read TGTGCCAGCAGCTTGGGAGGGGGTTTCGGCGAGCAGTACTTC.